These 19 T cell receptor beta chains came from one sample sequenced in a study of T cells after yellow fever vaccination. Each CDR3 protein is one row after TCRdb ran MiXCR on the 5' RACE reads. The sample carries some 320,000 distinct CDR3 sequences, around 4.3% recorded once. Sequenced here: PBMCs, sampled 15 days after the yellow fever booster vaccination. The receptors originated from a man aged 18 to 29 who received the YFV17D yellow fever vaccine.

A few counts support this clonotype. The CDR3 DNA is TGTGCCAGCAGCTACAGGACCTGGGGATCCTATAATTCACCCCTCCACTTT. This sequence encodes CASSYRTWGSYNSPLHF. V is TRBV5-6 and J is TRBJ1-6, with D possibly TRBD1 on 5 matching bases. CDR3 size: 17 residues. Germline CDR1 and CDR2: SGHDT and YYEEEE. V was cut by 3 bases and J by 1 base, with 14 bases left in between.

This clonotype was seen more than once but under ten times. The chain recombines TRBV6-5 with TRBJ1-1; D gene ambiguous. Trimming shortened V by 6 bases and J by 1 base, and 6 bases separated the two germline ends. From germline, CDR1 is MNHEY and CDR2 SVGAGI. This CDR3 is 12 amino acids long. In nucleotides, the CDR3 is TGTGCCAGCAGGAAGGGGAACACTGAAGCTTTCTTT. Its protein is CASRKGNTEAFF.

CDR3 protein: CASSPVRRGGASNEQFF. In DNA, the CDR3 is TGTGCCAGCTCACCCGTTAGGCGGGGGGGCGCCTCCAATGAGCAGTTCTTC. The chain uses TRBV18 and TRBJ2-1; the match to TRBD2 covers 9 bases. This CDR3 comprises 17 residues. V shed 3 bases and J 6 bases; nucleotides not matched to a gene: 12. Germline assignment: CDR1 KGHSH and CDR2 LQKENI.

Only a few counts were recorded for this clonotype. V is TRBV7-6 and J is TRBJ1-1; 7 bases line up with TRBD1. CDR1 SGHVS and CDR2 FNYEAQ come from the germline V gene. The CDR3 is 15 amino acids. V gave up 5 bases and J gave up 0 bases; unmatched junction bases: 6. The CDR3 is CASSPRDRMNTEAFF. CDR3 nucleotides: TGTGCCAGCAGCCCTCGGGACAGAATGAACACTGAAGCTTTCTTT.

This clonotype was seen repeatedly, ten times or more. This chain uses TRBV6-5 with TRBJ2-5, with D unresolved. Trimming took off 5 bases at V and 4 bases at J, with 11 bases between the two ends. CDR3 length: 13 amino acids. Per the germline V gene, CDR1 is MNHEY and CDR2 is SVGAGI. Written as DNA, the CDR3 is TGTGCCAGCAGTGTTCGATCGGCAGAGACCCAGTACTTC. It is translated as CASSVRSAETQYF.

The chain joins TRBV4-1 to TRBJ2-2, with D unresolved. In germline, CDR1 is MGHRA, CDR2 YSYEKL. V dropped 1 base and J dropped 2 bases, with 8 bases sitting between them. The CDR3 runs 15 residues. CDR3 sequence reads: CASSQAGFNTGELFF. The CDR3 DNA follows: TGCGCCAGCAGCCAAGCCGGATTCAACACCGGGGAGCTGTTTTTT.

This chain uses TRBV2 with TRBJ2-1, with a tentative D call TRBD2 (5 bases). From germline, CDR1 is SNHLY and CDR2 FYNNEI. The CDR3 contains 14 residues. Trimming shortened V by 6 bases and J by 3 bases, and 12 bases separated the two germline ends. CDR3: CASRGLGVYNEQFF. DNA of the CDR3: TGTGCCAGCAGGGGCCTGGGAGTCTACAATGAGCAGTTCTTC.

This clonotype was observed at least ten times. This chain uses TRBV5-6 with TRBJ2-1; TRBD2 agrees at 11 bases. The V and J ends lost 4 bases and 7 bases, in that order; junction bases with no gene match: 7. The CDR3 contains 15 residues. The germline gives CDR1 SGHDT, CDR2 YYEEEE. CDR3 sequence reads: CASSSSGGAWNEQFF. In DNA, the CDR3 is TGTGCCAGCAGCAGTAGCGGGGGGGCCTGGAATGAGCAGTTCTTC.

The chain joins TRBV18 to TRBJ1-1; D perhaps matches TRBD1 (6 bases). The CDR3 sequence is 15 residues long. CDR1 is KGHSH and CDR2 is LQKENI in the germline V gene. V was pared by 3 bases and J by 3 bases, with 14 bases between. The chain's CDR3 is CASSPVPGADTEAFF. CDR3 DNA sequence: TGTGCCAGCTCACCGGTCCCAGGGGCGGACACTGAAGCTTTCTTT. Drawing the rest from reference TRBV18 and TRBJ1-1, the complete variable domain is NAGVMQNPRHLVRRRGQEARLRCSPMKGHSHVYWYRQLPEEGLKFMVYLQKENIIDESGMPKERFSAEFPKEGPSILRIQQVVRGDSAAYFCASSPVPGADTEAFFGQGTRLTVV.

This chain joins TRBV5-1 and TRBJ2-3; 10 nucleotides match TRBD1. The CDR3 is 17 amino acids. The V gene's germline CDR1 is SGHRS and CDR2 YFSETQ. Losses at the gene ends were 4 bases for V and 6 bases for J; bases not matched to a gene: 14. Written as DNA, the CDR3 is TGCGCCAGCAGCCGACAGGGGGCATGGGTAGTTAGGGATACGCAGTATTTT. Protein product: CASSRQGAWVVRDTQYF.

The sample holds a few counts of this clonotype. V and J are TRBV18 and TRBJ2-7; 11 bases match TRBD1. Germline lookup yields CDR1 KGHSH and CDR2 LQKENI. The CDR3 is made up of 15 amino acids. The J segment lost 3 bases and the V segment lost 2 bases, leaving 3 bases of the junction unmatched. DNA of the CDR3: TGTGCCAGCTCACCAACGGGACAGGGGGGCTACGAGCAGTACTTC. The encoded protein is CASSPTGQGGYEQYF.

Ten or more counts support this clonotype. This chain's CDR3 is CASRTTDTQYF. The CDR3 region has the DNA TGTGCCAGTCGAACAACAGATACGCAGTATTTT. The chain joins TRBV25-1 to TRBJ2-3; D unresolved. The CDR3 length is 11 residues. Germline V gene data show CDR1 as MGHDK and CDR2 as SYGVNS. The V end was cut by 9 bases, the J end by 3 bases, with 7 bases between.

This clonotype was counted a few times. V is TRBV28 and J is TRBJ2-5; possible D gene TRBD1, 6 bases. The V gene lost 5 bases and the J gene lost 5 bases, with 27 bases spanning the gap. The CDR3 is made up of 18 amino acids. Germline V gene sequence: CDR1 MDHEN, CDR2 SYDVKM. The CDR3 DNA follows: TGTGCCAGCAGTCTTTGGGGACAATCAACCCGAGGGTGGGAGACCCAGTACTTC. Encoded protein: CASSLWGQSTRGWETQYF.

This clonotype has just a few counts. The chain recombines TRBV20-1 with TRBJ1-6, with D perhaps matching TRBD1 (5 bases). Deletions cut 3 bases from V and 2 bases from J, with 14 bases between. The germline V gene encodes CDR1 DFQATT and CDR2 SNEGSKA (reference sequence). The CDR3 runs 16 residues. The CDR3 loop is CSASIQGLPYNSPLHF. In DNA, the CDR3 is TGCAGTGCTAGTATCCAGGGCCTTCCCTATAATTCACCCCTCCACTTT.

J is TRBJ1-2 and V is TRBV25-1; TRBD1 is a possible D gene (6 bases). Germline values: CDR1 MGHDK, CDR2 SYGVNS. The V and J ends lost 8 bases and 6 bases respectively, with 13 bases between them. There are 12 residues in the CDR3. CDR3 sequence: CASLTGRNGYTF. The CDR3 DNA is TGTGCCAGCCTCACAGGGAGGAATGGCTACACCTTC.

The gene calls are TRBV7-2 and TRBJ2-3; 16 bases fit TRBD2. The CDR3 is 17 residues long. J was trimmed by 7 bases and V by 5 bases; bases with no gene match: 9. In germline, CDR1 is SGHTA, CDR2 FQGNSA. CDR3: CASSLGLAGGPGNTQYF. For the CDR3, the DNA is TGTGCCAGCAGCCTGGGACTAGCGGGGGGGCCAGGTAATACGCAGTATTTT.

This chain joins TRBV5-6 and TRBJ2-4; 10 nucleotides line up with TRBD1. V lost 4 bases to trimming and J lost 9 bases; unmatched junction nucleotides: 4. This CDR3 has 13 residues. The germline V gene encodes CDR1 SGHDT and CDR2 YYEEEE. CDR3 DNA: TGTGCCAGCAGCCCCCGGGACAGGGGCATTCAGTACTTC. Amino acid sequence: CASSPRDRGIQYF.

A few counts support this clonotype. The V gene is TRBV24-1, the J gene TRBJ1-4; 8 bases fit TRBD1. This CDR3 spans 15 amino acids. From germline, CDR1 is KGHDR and CDR2 SFDVKD. The V and J ends lost 1 base and 4 bases, in that order; junction bases with no gene match: 1. Here the CDR3 reads CATSDLGQGNEKLFF. CDR3 bases: TGTGCCACCAGTGATTTAGGACAGGGTAATGAAAAACTGTTTTTT.

This clonotype was counted ten times or more. V and J are TRBV5-1 and TRBJ1-2; D remains unclear. The CDR3 runs to 15 residues. The ends were cut back, 1 base at V and 4 bases at J, with 14 bases in the middle. CDR1 SGHRS and CDR2 YFSETQ come from the germline V gene. CDR3 protein: CASSLMAAAPYGYTF. The DNA for the CDR3 is TGCGCCAGCAGCTTGATGGCAGCGGCTCCCTATGGCTACACCTTC. Full variable domain (outside the CDR3, taken from reference TRBV5-1 and TRBJ1-2): KAGVTQTPRYLIKTRGQQVTLSCSPISGHRSVSWYQQTPGQGLQFLFEYFSETQRNKGNFPGRFSGRQFSNSRSEMNVSTLELGDSALYLCASSLMAAAPYGYTFGSGTRLTVV.